The 15 T cell receptor beta chains below all came from one sample that was sequenced in a study of chemoradiotherapy in HPV16-positive cancers. Clones were sequenced by immunoSEQ multiplex PCR, and TCRdb holds only the in-frame ones, with some missing. Of 40,000 to 60,000 clones in the sample, roughly 90% were seen once. The sample in question was blood, obtained from a patient who underwent chemoradiotherapy. These receptors were taken from a human donor with HPV-associated anogenital cancer.

The chain recombines TRBV5-1 with TRBJ1-1; possible D gene TRBD1, 5 bases. Germline CDR1 reads SGHRS; CDR2 reads YFSETQ. Trimming cost V 0 bases and J 5 bases, with 8 bases left between them. CDR3 size: 13 residues. CDR3 in DNA: TGCGCCAGCAGCTTGGACGGGGGAACTGAAGCTTTCTTT. The encoded protein is CASSLDGGTEAFF.

The rearrangement links TRBV4-3 to TRBJ1-4; 9 bases agree with TRBD1. The CDR3 is made up of 16 amino acids. The trim removed 7 bases at V and 1 base at J, leaving 7 bases unmatched. Germline CDR1 and CDR2: LGHNA and YSLEER. The CDR3 region is CASMAGTGLTNEKLFF. The CDR3 DNA follows: TGCGCCAGCATGGCCGGGACAGGGTTAACTAATGAAAAACTGTTTTTT.

The chain combines TRBV30 with TRBJ1-6, with a possible D match to TRBD1 (6 bases). The CDR3 is 15 residues long. The germline V gene has CDR1 GTSNPN and CDR2 SVGIG (reference sequence). Deletions cut 6 bases from V and 0 bases from J, with 12 bases between. The CDR3 sequence: CACAGESSYNSPLHF. The CDR3 region has the DNA TGTGCCTGCGCAGGGGAGAGCTCCTATAATTCACCCCTCCACTTT.

The chain links TRBV6-6 to TRBJ1-3; D gene uncertain. The CDR3 is 15 residues long. The germline gives CDR1 MNHNY, CDR2 SVGAGI (reference sequence). The germline V and J ends were trimmed by 2 bases and 1 base, with 9 bases remaining between them. CDR3 protein: CASSYGETSGNTIYF. In nucleotides, the CDR3 is TGTGCCAGCAGTTACGGGGAAACATCTGGAAACACCATATATTTT.

The chain couples TRBV30 to TRBJ1-5, with a tentative D call TRBD1 (6 bases). V lost 8 bases, J lost 6 bases, and 14 bases lay in between. CDR3 length equals 12 residues. CDR1 is GTSNPN and CDR2 is SVGIG in the germline V gene (reference sequence). DNA for the CDR3: TGTGCCCTAGACCAGGGGAGTCAGCCCCAGCATTTT. Translated, it gives CALDQGSQPQHF.

J is TRBJ2-3 and V is TRBV18; no reliable D call. Trimming left V 6 bases short and J 1 base short, with 11 bases between. The length of the CDR3 is 14 residues. Germline lookup yields CDR1 KGHSH and CDR2 LQKENI. For the CDR3, the DNA is TGTGCCAGCTCCCAGTCGACTCGCACAGATACGCAGTATTTT. It encodes CASSQSTRTDTQYF.

CDR3 nucleotide sequence: TGTGCCAGCAGCCAAGTTTTGGGGCTAGCGGGGGGCCCTAACACCGGGGAGCTGTTTTTT. Translated: CASSQVLGLAGGPNTGELFF. This rearrangement joins TRBV4-2 to TRBJ2-2; TRBD2 agrees at 11 bases. This CDR3 has 20 amino acids. Germline V gene lookup returns CDR1 LGHNA and CDR2 YNFKEQ. With V trimmed by 1 base and J by 2 bases, 12 bases remained unmatched.

This clone has only a few counts. V gene TRBV12-5 combines with J gene TRBJ2-7, with TRBD1 matching 7 bases. Germline assignment: CDR1 LGHNT and CDR2 FRNRAP. The CDR3 spans 19 residues. V dropped 0 bases and J dropped 1; count of bases not matched to a gene: 15. The CDR3 bases are TGTGCTAGTGGTTTGGTAAAGGGGCCCCCGGGACAGACGTCCTACGAGCAGTACTTC. Protein product: CASGLVKGPPGQTSYEQYF.

The CDR3 nucleotides are TGTGCCAGCAGCCCCCAGTGGGCAGATACGCAGTATTTT. It yields the protein CASSPQWADTQYF. This chain joins TRBV7-6 and TRBJ2-3; no clear D. There are 13 residues in the CDR3. In germline, CDR1 is SGHVS, CDR2 FNYEAQ. The V and J ends lost 5 bases and 4 bases respectively, with 10 bases between them.

The V gene is TRBV5-4, the J gene TRBJ2-2; 7 positions agree with TRBD2. Germline trimming cut 0 bases from V and 6 bases from J; bases unmatched to any gene: 5. Germline V gives CDR1 SGHNT, CDR2 YYREEE (reference sequence). This CDR3 comprises 15 residues. Here the CDR3 DNA reads TGTGCCAGCAGCTTGGAACAGCGGGATTCCGGGGAGCTGTTTTTT. It is translated as CASSLEQRDSGELFF.

This chain joins TRBV18 and TRBJ1-5, with D hard to call. CDR1 KGHSH and CDR2 LQKENI come from the germline V gene. The V and J ends lost 6 bases and 5 bases respectively, with 11 bases between them. This CDR3 contains 13 residues. In nucleotides, the CDR3 is TGTGCCAGCTCCCTCAGGACGGATCAGCCCCAGCATTTT. It is translated as CASSLRTDQPQHF.

CDR3 in amino acids: CASSLDRVWSPLHF. The CDR3, as DNA: TGTGCCAGCAGCTTAGACAGGGTTTGGTCACCCCTCCACTTT. This chain uses TRBV7-2 with TRBJ1-6, with D tentatively TRBD1 (6 bases). Trimming took 1 base from V and 10 from J, leaving 11 bases between them. This CDR3 contains 14 residues. Germline assignment: CDR1 SGHTA and CDR2 FQGNSA.

The V call is TRBV7-2, the J call TRBJ1-2; possibly TRBD1 for D (5 bases). V lost 5 bases and J lost 5, with 9 bases in between. This CDR3 region has 12 residues. Per germline, CDR1 SGHTA and CDR2 FQGNSA. The DNA for the CDR3 is TGTGCCAGCAGCCCGGACACTTATGGCTACACCTTC. It specifies CASSPDTYGYTF. The full variable domain, rest sourced from reference TRBV7-2 and TRBJ1-2, is GAGVSQSPSNKVTEKGKDVELRCDPISGHTALYWYRQSLGQGLEFLIYFQGNSAPDKSGLPSDRFSAERTGGSVSTLTIQRTQQEDSAVYLCASSPDTYGYTFGSGTRLTVV.

The CDR3 loop is CASSLVTGGSYGYTF. The CDR3, as DNA: TGTGCCAGCAGCTTAGTTACGGGTGGATCCTATGGCTACACCTTC. The chain joins TRBV7-2 to TRBJ1-2, with D uncertain. Germline V gene data show CDR1 as SGHTA and CDR2 as FQGNSA. The CDR3 consists of 15 residues. Between the trimmed V and J ends, which lost 1 base and 4 bases, there was a span of 13 bases.

The V gene is TRBV4-3, the J gene TRBJ1-1, with D unclear. CDR1 LGHNA and CDR2 YSLEER come from the germline V gene. Trimming cost V 0 bases and J 0 bases, with 8 bases left between them. The CDR3 contains 15 residues. Written as DNA, the CDR3 is TGCGCCAGCAGCCAAGATCGGGGAATGAACACTGAAGCTTTCTTT. Its protein is CASSQDRGMNTEAFF.